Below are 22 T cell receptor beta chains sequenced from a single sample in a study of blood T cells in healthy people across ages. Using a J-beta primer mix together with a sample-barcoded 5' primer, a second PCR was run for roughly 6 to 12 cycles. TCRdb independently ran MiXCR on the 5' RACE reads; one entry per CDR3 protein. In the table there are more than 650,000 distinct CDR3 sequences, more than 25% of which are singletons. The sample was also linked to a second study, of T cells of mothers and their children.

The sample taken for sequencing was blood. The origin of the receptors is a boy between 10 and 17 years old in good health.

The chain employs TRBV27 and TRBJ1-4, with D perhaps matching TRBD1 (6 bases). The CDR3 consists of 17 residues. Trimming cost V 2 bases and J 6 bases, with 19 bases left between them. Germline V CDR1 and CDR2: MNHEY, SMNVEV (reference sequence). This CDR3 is CASSLGWGAGGYEKLFF. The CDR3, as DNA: TGTGCCAGCAGTTTAGGTTGGGGGGCCGGGGGGTATGAAAAACTGTTTTTT.

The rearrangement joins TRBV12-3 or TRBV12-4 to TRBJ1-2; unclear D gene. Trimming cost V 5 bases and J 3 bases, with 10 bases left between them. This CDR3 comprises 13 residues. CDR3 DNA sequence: TGTGCCAGCAGTATAATCATTTACTATGGCTACACCTTC. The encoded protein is CASSIIIYYGYTF.

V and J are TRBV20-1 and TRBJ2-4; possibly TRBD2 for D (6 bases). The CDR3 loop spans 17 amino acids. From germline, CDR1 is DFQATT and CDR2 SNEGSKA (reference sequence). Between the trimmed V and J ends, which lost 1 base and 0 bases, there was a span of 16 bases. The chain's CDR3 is CSARGLEGRGAKNIQYF. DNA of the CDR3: TGCAGTGCTAGAGGGTTGGAGGGCCGCGGAGCCAAAAACATTCAGTACTTC.

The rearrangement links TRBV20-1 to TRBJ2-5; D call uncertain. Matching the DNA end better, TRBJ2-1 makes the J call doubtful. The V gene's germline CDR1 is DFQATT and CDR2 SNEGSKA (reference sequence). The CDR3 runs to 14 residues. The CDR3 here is CSAADPLAYNEQFF. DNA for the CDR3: TGCAGTGCTGCCGACCCCCTGGCCTACAATGAGCAGTTCTTC.

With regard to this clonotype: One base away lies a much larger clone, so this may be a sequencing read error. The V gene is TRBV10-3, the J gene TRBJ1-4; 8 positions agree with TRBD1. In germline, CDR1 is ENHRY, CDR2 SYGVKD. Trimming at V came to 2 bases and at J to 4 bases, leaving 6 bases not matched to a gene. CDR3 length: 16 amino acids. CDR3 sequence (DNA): TGTGCCATCAGTGAGGGACAGGGAGGCGTTAATGAAAAACTGTTTTTT. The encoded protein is CAISEGQGGVNEKLFF.

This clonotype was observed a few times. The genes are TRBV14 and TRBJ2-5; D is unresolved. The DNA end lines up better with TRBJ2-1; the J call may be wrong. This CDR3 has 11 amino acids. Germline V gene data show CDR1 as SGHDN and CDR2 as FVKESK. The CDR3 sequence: CASSHSYEQFF. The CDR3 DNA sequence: TGTGCCAGCAGCCATTCTTATGAGCAGTTCTTC.

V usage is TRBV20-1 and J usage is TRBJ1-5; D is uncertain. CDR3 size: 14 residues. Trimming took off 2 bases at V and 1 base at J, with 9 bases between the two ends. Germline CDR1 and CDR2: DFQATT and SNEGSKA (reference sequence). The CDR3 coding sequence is TGCAGTGCTAGACAGCCCTCAAGCAATCAGCCCCAGCATTTT. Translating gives CSARQPSSNQPQHF.

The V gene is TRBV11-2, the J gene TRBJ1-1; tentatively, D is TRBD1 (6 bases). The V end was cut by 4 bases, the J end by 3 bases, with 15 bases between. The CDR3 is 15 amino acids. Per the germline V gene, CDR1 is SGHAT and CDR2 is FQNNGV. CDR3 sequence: CASSSARGGDTEAFF. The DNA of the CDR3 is TGTGCCAGCAGCTCCGCCCGGGGGGGCGACACTGAAGCTTTCTTT.

This chain's CDR3 is CASSEAGGHYGYTF. CDR3 nucleotide sequence: TGTGCCAGCAGTGAAGCCGGGGGCCACTATGGCTACACCTTC. The chain recombines TRBV2 with TRBJ1-2; D may be TRBD1 (6 bases). This CDR3 is built from 14 residues. Trimming removed 0 bases at V and 3 bases at J, with 8 bases between. Germline CDR1 reads SNHLY; CDR2 reads FYNNEI.

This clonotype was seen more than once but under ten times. In nucleotides, the CDR3 is TGTGCCAGCAGCGCGGAGGGCAGTAGGATCTATGGCTACACCTTC. This sequence encodes CASSAEGSRIYGYTF. The chain recombines TRBV2 with TRBJ1-2, with D unclear. V gave up 6 bases and J gave up 4 bases, with 18 bases separating them. The CDR3 extends over 15 amino acids. Per the germline V gene, CDR1 is SNHLY and CDR2 is FYNNEI.

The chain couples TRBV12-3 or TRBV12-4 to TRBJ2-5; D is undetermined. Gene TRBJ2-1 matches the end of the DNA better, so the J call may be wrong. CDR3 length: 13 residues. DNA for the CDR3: TGTGCCAGCAGTTTAATGCTAGACAATGAGCAGTTCTTC. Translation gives CASSLMLDNEQFF.

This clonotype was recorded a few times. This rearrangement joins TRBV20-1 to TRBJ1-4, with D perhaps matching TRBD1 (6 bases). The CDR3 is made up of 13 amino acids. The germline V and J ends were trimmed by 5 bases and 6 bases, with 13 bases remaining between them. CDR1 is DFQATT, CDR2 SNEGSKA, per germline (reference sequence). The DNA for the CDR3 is TGCAGTGCTCCACAGGGTATTGATGAAAAACTGTTTTTT. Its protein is CSAPQGIDEKLFF.

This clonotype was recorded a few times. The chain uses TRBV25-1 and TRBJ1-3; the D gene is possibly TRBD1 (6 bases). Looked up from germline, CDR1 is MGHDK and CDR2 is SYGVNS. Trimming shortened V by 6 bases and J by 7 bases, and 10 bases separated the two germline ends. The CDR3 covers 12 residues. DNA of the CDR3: TGTGCCAGCAGCAGGGGTGTCAACACCATATATTTT. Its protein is CASSRGVNTIYF. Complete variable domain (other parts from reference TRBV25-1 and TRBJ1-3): EADIYQTPRYLVIGTGKKITLECSQTMGHDKMYWYQQDPGMELHLIHYSYGVNSTEKGDLSSESTVSRIRTEHFPLTLESARPSHTSQYLCASSRGVNTIYFGEGSWLTVV.

Here the CDR3 DNA reads TGTGCCAGCAGTTACTCGGCTGAGGGAGACACCATATATTTT. This codes for CASSYSAEGDTIYF. The chain joins TRBV6-6 to TRBJ1-3, with unresolved D. The CDR3 loop spans 14 amino acids. V was trimmed by 0 bases and J by 8 bases, leaving 11 bases between them. Germline CDR1 and CDR2: MNHNY and SVGAGI (reference sequence).

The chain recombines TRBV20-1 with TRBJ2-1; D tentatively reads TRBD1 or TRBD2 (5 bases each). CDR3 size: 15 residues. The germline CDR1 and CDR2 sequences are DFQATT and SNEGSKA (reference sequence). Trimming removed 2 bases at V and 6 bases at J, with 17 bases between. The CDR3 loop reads CSARKRDRRGNEQFF. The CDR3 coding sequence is TGCAGTGCTAGAAAAAGGGACCGCCGGGGCAATGAGCAGTTCTTC.

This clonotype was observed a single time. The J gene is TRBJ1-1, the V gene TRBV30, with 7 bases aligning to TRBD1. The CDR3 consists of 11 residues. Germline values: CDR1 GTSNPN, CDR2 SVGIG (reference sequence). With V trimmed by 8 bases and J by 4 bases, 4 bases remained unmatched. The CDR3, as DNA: TGTGCCGGTGGGACAGCCACTGAAGCTTTCTTT. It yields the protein CAGGTATEAFF. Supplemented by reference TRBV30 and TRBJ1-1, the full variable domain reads SQTIHQWPATLVQPVGSPLSLECTVEGTSNPNLYWYRQAAGRGLQLLFYSVGIGQISSEVPQNLSASRPQDRQFILSSKKLLLSDSGFYLCAGGTATEAFFGQGTRLTVV.

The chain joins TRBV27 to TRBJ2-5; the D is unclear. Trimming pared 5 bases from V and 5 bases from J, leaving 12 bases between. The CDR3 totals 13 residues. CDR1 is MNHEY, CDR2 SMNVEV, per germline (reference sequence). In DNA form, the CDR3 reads TGTGCCAGCAGTGCCCTCCTAGAGGAGACCCAGTACTTC. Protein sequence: CASSALLEETQYF.

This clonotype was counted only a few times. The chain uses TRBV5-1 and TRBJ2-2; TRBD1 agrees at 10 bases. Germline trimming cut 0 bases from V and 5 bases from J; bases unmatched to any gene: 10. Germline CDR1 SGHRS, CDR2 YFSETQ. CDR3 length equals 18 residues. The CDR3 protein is CASSLAPLPGQGTGELFF. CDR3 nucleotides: TGCGCCAGCAGCTTGGCCCCTTTACCGGGACAGGGGACCGGGGAGCTGTTTTTT.

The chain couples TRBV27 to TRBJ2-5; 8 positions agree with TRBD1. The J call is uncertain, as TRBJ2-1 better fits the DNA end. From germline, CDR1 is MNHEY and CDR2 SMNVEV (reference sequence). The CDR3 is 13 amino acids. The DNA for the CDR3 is TGTGCCAGCAGTTCCCCAGGGGGCAGGAAGCAGTTCTTC. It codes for CASSSPGGRKQFF.

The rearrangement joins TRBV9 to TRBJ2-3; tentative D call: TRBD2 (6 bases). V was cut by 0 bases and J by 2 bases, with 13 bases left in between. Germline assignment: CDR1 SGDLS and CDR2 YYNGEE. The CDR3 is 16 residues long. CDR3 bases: TGTGCCAGCAGCGTAGTTAGCCGGGGGATCACAGATACGCAGTATTTT. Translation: CASSVVSRGITDTQYF.

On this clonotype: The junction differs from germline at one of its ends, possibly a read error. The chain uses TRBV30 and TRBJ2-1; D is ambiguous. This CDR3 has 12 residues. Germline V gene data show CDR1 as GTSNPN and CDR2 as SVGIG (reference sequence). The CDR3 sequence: CAWSVSGLEPFF. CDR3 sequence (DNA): TGTGCCTGGAGTGTAAGTGGCCTTGAGCCGTTCTTC. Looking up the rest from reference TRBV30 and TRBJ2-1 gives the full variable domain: SQTIHQWPATLVQPVGSPLSLECTVEGTSNPNLYWYRQAAGRGLQLLFYSVGIGQISSEVPQNLSASRPQDRQFILSSKKLLLSDSGFYLCAWSVSGLEPFFGPGTRLTVL.

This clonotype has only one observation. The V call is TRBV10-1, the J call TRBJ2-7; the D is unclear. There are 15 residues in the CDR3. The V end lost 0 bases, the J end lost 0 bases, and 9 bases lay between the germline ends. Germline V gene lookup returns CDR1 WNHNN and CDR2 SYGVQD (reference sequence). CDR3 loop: CASSESLDGSYEQYF. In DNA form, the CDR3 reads TGCGCCAGCAGTGAGTCGCTGGACGGCTCCTACGAGCAGTACTTC.